Listed here is a single TCR beta chain. Its antigen is as yet unknown. The record originates from a study of cytomegalovirus exposure and HLA in healthy donors. Across the whole study: Roughly 80 million unique TCRs from HLA-typed donors were held in an early data release. Points from the study as a whole: It was 150 or so TCR beta chains that were listed as cytomegalovirus-associated. Common viral pathogens (according to a later analysis) appeared linked to several of the most significant clusters. In a later analysis, HLA-associated TCR beta chains were more clonally expanded than equally common others.

The primer mix had 60 Vbeta and 13 Jbeta primers. Sequencing used immunoSEQ multiplex PCR; TCRdb keeps in-frame clones, though not all of them. The data hold about 93,000 clones, with roughly 72% observed a single time. Per the germline V gene, CDR1 is MGHDK and CDR2 is SYGVNS. With V trimmed by 7 bases and J by 5 bases, 9 bases remained unmatched. This CDR3 contains 15 residues. The sample consisted of PBMCs. The receptor was derived from a man aged 30 to 39 in good health and CMV-seronegative. V is TRBV25-1 and J is TRBJ2-3, with 10 bases identical to TRBD1. This CDR3 is CASKQPGQGRDTQYF. CDR3 DNA: TGTGCCAGCAAGCAGCCGGGACAGGGGAGAGATACGCAGTATTTT.